This T cell receptor (beta chain) is from a study of shared clonotypes between healthy human individuals. Profiling relied on immunoSEQ multiplex PCR, and the TCRdb table lists in-frame clones only, not all of them. The sample carries some 700,000 clones, 90% recorded once. Findings of the study overall: Sorted-subset sequencing, rarefaction showed, was incomplete despite large depth.

Comments on this clone: What it binds is not known.

The germline CDR1 and CDR2 sequences are LNHDA and SQIVND (reference sequence). With V trimmed by 5 bases and J by 9 bases, 4 bases remained unmatched. The CDR3 loop spans 13 amino acids. J is TRBJ2-1 and V is TRBV19; 10 nucleotides line up with TRBD2. The source is a man aged 18 to 30 in good health. Some clones in this sample may be carry-over from other donors' samples. Specimen: memory CD8+ T cells from PBMCs. The subset here: CD45RO+ cells pooled with CCR7-negative TemRA cells. The CDR3, as DNA: TGTGCCAGTAGTCCCTGGACTAGCGGTGAGCAGTTCTTC. The encoded protein is CASSPWTSGEQFF.